This is a list of T cell receptor beta chains from one sample in a study of T cell responses to AZD1222 COVID-19 vaccine. Only in-frame clones appear in the TCRdb table, and some are missing; sequencing was by immunoSEQ multiplex PCR. Among around 120,000 clones listed, 85% to 90% were seen once. The sample was peripheral blood, taken on day 0 of AZD1222 vaccination. These receptors all come from an adult in good health. The CDR3 runs from the conserved cysteine through the conserved F or W. Each record gives: clone size, D gene, V gene, J gene, CDR3 protein, CDR3 DNA. D genes are given only for firm matches. Expanded clones are given a class, and other clones once, few, many or no size at all.

abundance: -
d_gene: -
v_gene: TRBV28
j_gene: TRBJ1-2
CDR3aa: CASSYGIWGNYGYTF
CDR3nt: TGTGCCAGCAGTTACGGGATTTGGGGGAATTATGGCTACACCTTC

abundance: -
d_gene: -
v_gene: TRBV5-1
j_gene: TRBJ2-6
CDR3aa: CASSDGTPLSGANVLTF
CDR3nt: TGCGCCAGCAGCGACGGGACACCTCTCTCTGGGGCCAACGTCCTGACTTTC

abundance: -
d_gene: -
v_gene: TRBV6-6
j_gene: TRBJ1-5
CDR3aa: CASSYGADNQPQHF
CDR3nt: TGTGCCAGCAGTTACGGGGCAGATAATCAGCCCCAGCATTTT

abundance: -
d_gene: TRBD2
v_gene: TRBV6-5
j_gene: TRBJ2-2
CDR3aa: CASRASGTNTGELFF
CDR3nt: TGTGCCAGCAGGGCTAGCGGGACGAACACCGGGGAGCTGTTTTTT

abundance: -
d_gene: -
v_gene: TRBV4-2
j_gene: TRBJ1-4
CDR3aa: CASSQEASFRQKLFF
CDR3nt: TGTGCCAGCAGCCAAGAAGCCAGCTTTAGGCAAAAACTGTTTTTT

abundance: -
d_gene: TRBD1
v_gene: TRBV2
j_gene: TRBJ1-1
CDR3aa: CASSLGQGKNTEAFF
CDR3nt: TGTGCCAGCAGTTTAGGACAGGGAAAGAACACTGAAGCTTTCTTT

abundance: -
d_gene: TRBD2
v_gene: TRBV5-1
j_gene: TRBJ2-3
CDR3aa: CASGRGGGGTDTQYF
CDR3nt: TGCGCCAGCGGGAGGGGAGGAGGCGGCACAGATACGCAGTATTTT

abundance: -
d_gene: -
v_gene: TRBV7-9
j_gene: TRBJ2-6
CDR3aa: CASSSRGRGSGANVLTF
CDR3nt: TGTGCCAGCAGCTCGAGGGGCAGGGGTTCTGGGGCCAACGTCCTGACTTTC

abundance: -
d_gene: -
v_gene: TRBV2
j_gene: TRBJ2-5
CDR3aa: CASSESQGETQYF
CDR3nt: TGTGCCAGCAGTGAGAGCCAGGGGGAGACCCAGTACTTC

abundance: few
d_gene: TRBD1
v_gene: TRBV7-2
j_gene: TRBJ2-7
CDR3aa: CASSLTRGQGVGYEQYF
CDR3nt: TGTGCCAGCAGCTTAACCCGGGGACAGGGAGTGGGGTACGAGCAGTACTTC

abundance: -
d_gene: -
v_gene: TRBV7-9
j_gene: TRBJ1-2
CDR3aa: CASSPWDPPSRGYTF
CDR3nt: TGTGCCAGCAGCCCCTGGGACCCCCCTAGCCGTGGCTACACCTTC

abundance: -
d_gene: -
v_gene: TRBV6-5
j_gene: TRBJ1-2
CDR3aa: CASSPLREHPYGYTF
CDR3nt: TGTGCCAGCAGCCCCCTACGGGAACACCCCTATGGCTACACCTTC

abundance: -
d_gene: -
v_gene: TRBV5-1
j_gene: TRBJ2-2
CDR3aa: CASSFQGPNTGELFF
CDR3nt: TGCGCCAGCAGCTTTCAGGGTCCCAACACCGGGGAGCTGTTTTTT

abundance: -
d_gene: -
v_gene: TRBV7-8
j_gene: TRBJ1-3
CDR3aa: CASSSSLGSLSGNTIYF
CDR3nt: TGTGCCAGCAGCTCCTCGCTCGGAAGCCTCTCTGGAAACACCATATATTTT

abundance: -
d_gene: -
v_gene: TRBV7-2
j_gene: TRBJ2-4
CDR3aa: CASSEGLAKNIQYF
CDR3nt: TGTGCCAGCAGCGAGGGACTAGCCAAAAACATTCAGTACTTC

abundance: -
d_gene: -
v_gene: TRBV6-2/TRBV6-3
j_gene: TRBJ1-2
CDR3aa: CASSYGVGSGYGYTF
CDR3nt: TGTGCCAGCAGTTACGGAGTCGGGAGTGGCTATGGCTACACCTTC

abundance: -
d_gene: -
v_gene: TRBV9
j_gene: TRBJ1-4
CDR3aa: CASSSYQGDQNEKLFF
CDR3nt: TGTGCCAGCAGCTCCTATCAGGGAGACCAGAATGAAAAACTGTTTTTT

abundance: -
d_gene: -
v_gene: TRBV6-2/TRBV6-3
j_gene: TRBJ1-5
CDR3aa: CASSHLGAGNQPQHF
CDR3nt: TGTGCCAGCAGCCACCTGGGGGCAGGCAATCAGCCCCAGCATTTT

abundance: -
d_gene: TRBD1
v_gene: TRBV6-1
j_gene: TRBJ1-5
CDR3aa: CASSEATGVQPQHF
CDR3nt: TGTGCCAGCAGTGAAGCGACAGGGGTTCAGCCCCAGCATTTT

abundance: -
d_gene: TRBD2
v_gene: TRBV27
j_gene: TRBJ2-3
CDR3aa: CASSFGSGRFEDTQYF
CDR3nt: TGTGCCAGCAGTTTCGGTAGCGGGAGATTTGAAGATACGCAGTATTTT

abundance: -
d_gene: -
v_gene: TRBV9
j_gene: TRBJ1-1
CDR3aa: CASSEQDLMNTEAFF
CDR3nt: TGTGCCAGCAGCGAACAGGACCTCATGAACACTGAAGCTTTCTTT

abundance: once
d_gene: TRBD1
v_gene: TRBV18
j_gene: TRBJ2-3
CDR3aa: CASSPPGQGTDTQYF
CDR3nt: TGTGCCAGCTCACCGCCGGGACAGGGGACAGATACGCAGTATTTT

abundance: -
d_gene: -
v_gene: TRBV2
j_gene: TRBJ2-3
CDR3aa: CASNERAQGTDTQYF
CDR3nt: TGTGCCAGCAACGAACGCGCGCAAGGGACAGATACGCAGTATTTT

abundance: -
d_gene: -
v_gene: TRBV5-1
j_gene: TRBJ1-3
CDR3aa: CASSSEGVGNTIYF
CDR3nt: TGCGCCAGCAGCAGCGAGGGGGTTGGAAACACCATATATTTT

abundance: -
d_gene: -
v_gene: TRBV3-1/TRBV3-2
j_gene: TRBJ1-1
CDR3aa: CASLGDTEAFF
CDR3nt: TGTGCCAGTCTGGGGGACACTGAAGCTTTCTTT

abundance: -
d_gene: TRBD2
v_gene: TRBV9
j_gene: TRBJ2-1
CDR3aa: CASSATSGGYNEQFF
CDR3nt: TGTGCCAGCAGCGCGACTAGCGGGGGCTACAATGAGCAGTTCTTC

abundance: -
d_gene: TRBD1
v_gene: TRBV10-1
j_gene: TRBJ1-5
CDR3aa: CASSDKGALPYSNQPQHF
CDR3nt: TGCGCCAGCAGTGACAAGGGGGCCCTCCCTTATAGCAATCAGCCCCAGCATTTT

abundance: -
d_gene: -
v_gene: TRBV9
j_gene: TRBJ1-5
CDR3aa: CASSVYGGNQPQHF
CDR3nt: TGTGCCAGCAGCGTTTACGGGGGCAATCAGCCCCAGCATTTT

abundance: few
d_gene: TRBD1
v_gene: TRBV27
j_gene: TRBJ1-5
CDR3aa: CASSSGTGGNQPQHF
CDR3nt: TGTGCCAGCAGTTCGGGGACAGGGGGCAATCAGCCCCAGCATTTT

abundance: -
d_gene: TRBD1
v_gene: TRBV11-3
j_gene: TRBJ2-1
CDR3aa: CASSVTGGEQFF
CDR3nt: TGTGCCAGCAGCGTGACAGGGGGTGAGCAGTTCTTC

abundance: -
d_gene: -
v_gene: TRBV7-8
j_gene: TRBJ1-1
CDR3aa: CASSSYSEAFF
CDR3nt: TGTGCCAGCAGTTCCTACAGTGAAGCTTTCTTT

abundance: -
d_gene: -
v_gene: TRBV23-1
j_gene: TRBJ2-4
CDR3aa: CASSQPRDILAKNIQYF
CDR3nt: TGCGCCAGCAGTCAGCCCCGGGACATCTTAGCCAAAAACATTCAGTACTTC

abundance: -
d_gene: TRBD1
v_gene: TRBV6-5
j_gene: TRBJ2-7
CDR3aa: CASTRDRGSPGEQYF
CDR3nt: TGTGCCAGCACCAGGGACAGGGGTTCTCCGGGCGAGCAGTACTTC

abundance: -
d_gene: -
v_gene: TRBV19
j_gene: TRBJ1-5
CDR3aa: CATGPRLSNQPQHF
CDR3nt: TGTGCCACCGGACCTAGGCTTAGCAATCAGCCCCAGCATTTT

abundance: -
d_gene: -
v_gene: TRBV21-1
j_gene: TRBJ2-3
CDR3aa: CASRLPLAEPEDTQYF
CDR3nt: TGTGCCAGCCGCCTCCCTCTAGCGGAACCCGAGGATACGCAGTATTTT

abundance: -
d_gene: -
v_gene: TRBV9
j_gene: TRBJ1-3
CDR3aa: CASSVGLSASSGNTIYF
CDR3nt: TGTGCCAGCAGCGTAGGTCTCTCTGCTAGCTCTGGAAACACCATATATTTT

abundance: -
d_gene: -
v_gene: TRBV12-3/TRBV12-4
j_gene: TRBJ2-7
CDR3aa: CASSSLVGGEQYF
CDR3nt: TGTGCCAGCAGTTCCCTGGTAGGGGGCGAGCAGTACTTC

abundance: -
d_gene: -
v_gene: TRBV6-5
j_gene: TRBJ1-1
CDR3aa: CASSPTVGTEAFF
CDR3nt: TGTGCCAGCAGCCCGACAGTAGGGACTGAAGCTTTCTTT

abundance: -
d_gene: TRBD1
v_gene: TRBV5-1
j_gene: TRBJ2-3
CDR3aa: CASSPPGQGRTDTQYF
CDR3nt: TGCGCCAGCAGCCCGCCGGGACAGGGGCGCACAGATACGCAGTATTTT

abundance: -
d_gene: -
v_gene: TRBV10-3
j_gene: TRBJ1-1
CDR3aa: CAMGTGGRDTEAFF
CDR3nt: TGTGCCATGGGTACCGGGGGGAGAGACACTGAAGCTTTCTTT

abundance: -
d_gene: TRBD1
v_gene: TRBV23-1
j_gene: TRBJ1-3
CDR3aa: CASSQCSTGGNTIYF
CDR3nt: TGCGCCAGCAGTCAATGCTCGACAGGGGGAAACACCATATATTTT

abundance: -
d_gene: -
v_gene: TRBV19
j_gene: TRBJ1-4
CDR3aa: CASSRGGGSSWEKLFF
CDR3nt: TGTGCCAGTAGCCGCGGAGGTGGCAGTTCATGGGAAAAACTGTTTTTT

abundance: once
d_gene: TRBD1
v_gene: TRBV3-1/TRBV3-2
j_gene: TRBJ1-4
CDR3aa: CASSLGQGLHEKLFF
CDR3nt: TGTGCCAGCAGCCTCGGACAGGGCCTACATGAAAAACTGTTTTTT

abundance: -
d_gene: -
v_gene: TRBV7-6
j_gene: TRBJ2-3
CDR3aa: CASSLMTPRTSDTQYF
CDR3nt: TGTGCCAGCAGCTTAATGACCCCCAGGACATCAGATACGCAGTATTTT

abundance: -
d_gene: -
v_gene: TRBV9
j_gene: TRBJ2-1
CDR3aa: CASGLGLSHNEQFF
CDR3nt: TGTGCCAGCGGACTCGGGCTAAGCCACAATGAGCAGTTCTTC

abundance: -
d_gene: -
v_gene: TRBV3-1/TRBV3-2
j_gene: TRBJ1-5
CDR3aa: CASSPSGNQPQHF
CDR3nt: TGTGCCAGCAGCCCCTCCGGGAATCAGCCCCAGCATTTT

abundance: -
d_gene: -
v_gene: TRBV27
j_gene: TRBJ1-4
CDR3aa: CASSSFGGHRGEKLFF
CDR3nt: TGTGCCAGCAGTTCGTTCGGGGGCCATAGGGGCGAAAAACTGTTTTTT

abundance: -
d_gene: TRBD2
v_gene: TRBV5-1
j_gene: TRBJ2-5
CDR3aa: CASSGGGRSGETQYF
CDR3nt: TGCGCCAGCAGCGGGGGAGGGCGATCGGGGGAGACCCAGTACTTC

abundance: -
d_gene: TRBD2
v_gene: TRBV2
j_gene: TRBJ2-2
CDR3aa: CASQRGRLQAGELFF
CDR3nt: TGTGCCAGCCAGCGGGGTCGGCTACAGGCTGGGGAGCTGTTTTTT

abundance: -
d_gene: -
v_gene: TRBV21-1
j_gene: TRBJ1-2
CDR3aa: CASSKVASTNYGYTF
CDR3nt: TGTGCCAGCAGCAAAGTAGCCTCTACCAACTATGGCTACACCTTC

abundance: -
d_gene: -
v_gene: TRBV4-1
j_gene: TRBJ1-6
CDR3aa: CASSQDPGANSPLHF
CDR3nt: TGCGCCAGCAGCCAAGACCCCGGAGCTAATTCACCCCTCCACTTT

abundance: once
d_gene: TRBD1
v_gene: TRBV2
j_gene: TRBJ1-5
CDR3aa: CASRDPSQGANQPQHF
CDR3nt: TGTGCCAGCAGGGACCCGTCCCAGGGGGCTAATCAGCCCCAGCATTTT

abundance: once
d_gene: -
v_gene: TRBV7-9
j_gene: TRBJ2-3
CDR3aa: CASSPRTRPDTQYF
CDR3nt: TGTGCCAGCAGCCCCCGGACTCGACCGGATACGCAGTATTTT

abundance: once
d_gene: TRBD1
v_gene: TRBV5-5
j_gene: TRBJ2-2
CDR3aa: CASSIGTGGPANTGELFF
CDR3nt: TGTGCCAGCAGCATCGGGACAGGGGGCCCGGCGAACACCGGGGAGCTGTTTTTT

abundance: -
d_gene: -
v_gene: TRBV19
j_gene: TRBJ1-6
CDR3aa: CASSSSSYNSPLHF
CDR3nt: TGTGCCAGTAGTTCCAGCTCCTATAATTCACCCCTCCACTTT

abundance: few
d_gene: -
v_gene: TRBV5-5
j_gene: TRBJ2-7
CDR3aa: CASSRVGGSYEQYF
CDR3nt: TGTGCCAGCAGCCGGGTGGGGGGCTCCTACGAGCAGTACTTC

abundance: -
d_gene: -
v_gene: TRBV19
j_gene: TRBJ1-2
CDR3aa: CASKPPGNYGYTF
CDR3nt: TGTGCCAGTAAGCCCCCAGGGAACTATGGCTACACCTTC

abundance: -
d_gene: TRBD1
v_gene: TRBV20-1
j_gene: TRBJ2-3
CDR3aa: CSASWQGATDTQYF
CDR3nt: TGCAGTGCTAGTTGGCAGGGGGCAACAGATACGCAGTATTTT